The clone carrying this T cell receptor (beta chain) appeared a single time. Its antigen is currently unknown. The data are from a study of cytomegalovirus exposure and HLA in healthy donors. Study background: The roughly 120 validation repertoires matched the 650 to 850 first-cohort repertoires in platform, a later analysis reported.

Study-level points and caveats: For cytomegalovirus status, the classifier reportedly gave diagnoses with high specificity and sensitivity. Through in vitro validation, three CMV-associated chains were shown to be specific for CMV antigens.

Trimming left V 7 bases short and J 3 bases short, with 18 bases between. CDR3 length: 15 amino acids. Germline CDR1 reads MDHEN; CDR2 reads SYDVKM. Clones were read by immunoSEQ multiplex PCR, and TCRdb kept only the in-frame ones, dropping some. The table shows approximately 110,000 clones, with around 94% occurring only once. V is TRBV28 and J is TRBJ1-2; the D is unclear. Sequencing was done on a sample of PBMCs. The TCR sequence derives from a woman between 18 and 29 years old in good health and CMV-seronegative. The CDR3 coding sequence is TGTGCCAGCAACAATGCTAGAATTTGGGACTATGGCTACACCTTC. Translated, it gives CASNNARIWDYGYTF.